This TCR beta chain was identified during a study of CD8+CD57+ T cells in acquired aplastic anemia. This clonotype was seen once. The TCR beta profiling, which covered VDJ combination and CDR3 sequence, was carried out using genomic DNA as the template. TCRdb re-derived calls from the reads in MiXCR, one entry per CDR3 protein. The table lists about 58,000 distinct CDR3 sequences, roughly three fifths of them singletons. Patients sequenced had flow cytometry evidence of CD8+CD57+ cell expansion. Sequencing was carried out using sorted CD4+, CD8+, or CD8+CD57+ T cells (not recorded which) from PBMCs. The sequence was collected from a human donor with aplastic anemia.

The CDR3 region is CASSDGAYRGIYEKLFF. The CDR3 bases are TGTGCCAGCAGTGATGGGGCCTACAGGGGCATCTATGAAAAACTGTTTTTT. The chain recombines TRBV25-1 with TRBJ1-4, with 7 bases that match TRBD1. Trimming cost V 3 bases and J 6 bases; bases outside gene matches: 13. CDR3 length equals 17 residues. CDR1 is MGHDK and CDR2 is SYGVNS in the germline V gene.